This T cell receptor beta chain came from a study of blood T cells in healthy people across ages. This clonotype was seen more than once but under ten times. It was with a sample-barcoded 5' primer and a J-beta primer mix that a second PCR of roughly 7 to 12 cycles was run. TCRdb passed the 5' RACE reads through MiXCR, listing each CDR3 protein once. Of about 1.8 million distinct CDR3 sequences listed, 49% were seen once; the top ten hold 2% to 2.5%. In germline, CDR1 is LNHNV, CDR2 YYDKDF (reference sequence). The CDR3 is 15 residues long. V lost 0 bases to trimming and J lost 2 bases, with 10 bases between them.

Sequences were obtained from blood. The origin of this receptor is a woman in her forties in good health. The chain uses TRBV15 and TRBJ2-5; no firm D call. CDR3 coding DNA: TGTGCCACCAGCAGAGATCTGGCAGGACAAGAGACCCAGTACTTC. Its translation is CATSRDLAGQETQYF.